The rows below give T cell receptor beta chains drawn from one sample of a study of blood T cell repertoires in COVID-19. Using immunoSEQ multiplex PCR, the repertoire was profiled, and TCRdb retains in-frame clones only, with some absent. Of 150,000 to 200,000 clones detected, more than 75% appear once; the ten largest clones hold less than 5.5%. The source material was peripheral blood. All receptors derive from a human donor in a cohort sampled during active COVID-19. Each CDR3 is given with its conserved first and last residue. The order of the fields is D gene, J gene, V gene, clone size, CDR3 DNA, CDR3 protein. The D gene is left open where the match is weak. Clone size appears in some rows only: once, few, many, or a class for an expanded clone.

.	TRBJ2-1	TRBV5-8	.	TGTGCCAGCAGCTTGGGGCCCGGGTTCTCCTACAATGAGCAGTTCTTC	CASSLGPGFSYNEQFF
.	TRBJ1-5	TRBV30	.	TGTGCCTGGAAAGGCAGGGACTATCAGCCCCAGCATTTT	CAWKGRDYQPQHF
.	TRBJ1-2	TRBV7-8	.	TGTGCCAGCAGCTTAGGATTGACACGCTATGGCTACACCTTC	CASSLGLTRYGYTF
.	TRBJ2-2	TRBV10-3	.	TGTGCCATCAGGACGACAGAGGTCACCGGGGAGCTGTTTTTT	CAIRTTEVTGELFF
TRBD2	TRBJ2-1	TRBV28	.	TGTGCCAGCAGCCCCGGGACTAGCGGGAGAGTCGCTGAGCAGTTCTTC	CASSPGTSGRVAEQFF
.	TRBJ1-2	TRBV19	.	TGTGCCACCTCCCCTGGAGGGCTTGGTGGCTACACCTTC	CATSPGGLGGYTF
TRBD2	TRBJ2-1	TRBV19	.	TGTGCCAGTAGTTTCACCGGGACTAGCGGGAGTAACAATGAGCAGTTCTTC	CASSFTGTSGSNNEQFF
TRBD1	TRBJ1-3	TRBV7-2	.	TGTGCCAGCAGCCCGGGACAGGAAATCACCATATATTTT	CASSPGQEITIYF
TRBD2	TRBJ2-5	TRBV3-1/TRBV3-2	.	TGTGCCAGCAACCGACTAGCGGACCAAGAGACCCAGTACTTC	CASNRLADQETQYF
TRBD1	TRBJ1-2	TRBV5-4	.	TGTGCCAGCAGATTACAGGGGACTAACTATGGCTACACCTTC	CASRLQGTNYGYTF
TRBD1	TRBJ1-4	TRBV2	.	TGTGCCAGCAGTGTCGACAGGGCCCATGAAAAACTGTTTTTT	CASSVDRAHEKLFF
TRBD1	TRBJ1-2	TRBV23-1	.	TGCGCCAGCAGTCTCCCGGATACAGGGGACTTGGGAAACTATGGCTACACCTTC	CASSLPDTGDLGNYGYTF
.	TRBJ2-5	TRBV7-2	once	TGTGCCAGCAGCCCGAGGTCGATTTCTGAGACCCAGTACTTC	CASSPRSISETQYF
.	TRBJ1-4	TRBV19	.	TGTGCCAGTACCGCTGGTAGGGGCACTAATGAAAAACTGTTTTTT	CASTAGRGTNEKLFF
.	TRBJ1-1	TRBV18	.	TGTGCCAGCTCACCCCGTTTAGGGGGGGCGAATACTGAAGCTTTCTTT	CASSPRLGGANTEAFF
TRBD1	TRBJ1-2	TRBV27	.	TGTGCCAGCAGTGCGGACAGGGTAGCTGGCTACACCTTC	CASSADRVAGYTF
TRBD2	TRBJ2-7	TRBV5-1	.	TGCGCCAGCAGCCCCGCCGGGACTAGCGGGCCTTACGAGCAGTACTTC	CASSPAGTSGPYEQYF
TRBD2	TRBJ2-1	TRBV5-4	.	TGTGCCAGCAGCTCAGCCACGACTAGCGGGGGGGCCAATGAGCAGTTCTTC	CASSSATTSGGANEQFF
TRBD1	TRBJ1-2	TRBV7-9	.	TGTGCCAGCAGCGACCAGGGGGTGGGCGGCTACACCTTC	CASSDQGVGGYTF
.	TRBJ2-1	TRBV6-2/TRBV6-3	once	TGTGCCAGCAGTTATGCAATCGGGGGGCATGAGCAGTTCTTC	CASSYAIGGHEQFF
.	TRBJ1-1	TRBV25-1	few	TGTGCCAGCAGTTCCCAGGCGGGCGGGAACACTGAAGCTTTCTTT	CASSSQAGGNTEAFF
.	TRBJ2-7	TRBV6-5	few	TGTGCCAGCAGCCGCCTATCGGCGGTCTCCTACGAGCAGTACTTC	CASSRLSAVSYEQYF
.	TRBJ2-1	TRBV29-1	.	TGCAGCGTGGGATCCCAGAGGGGGACTAGTTTAGGGGGCTATGAGCAGTTCTTC	CSVGSQRGTSLGGYEQFF
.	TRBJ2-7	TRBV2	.	TGTGCCAGCAGGGAACAGGGTACCGAGCAGTACTTC	CASREQGTEQYF
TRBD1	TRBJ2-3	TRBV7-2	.	TGTGCCAGCAAAAAGACAGGGGGCCCCCCTGAGGGGCAGTATTTT	CASKKTGGPPEGQYF
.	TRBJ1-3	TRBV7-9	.	TGTGCCAGCAGAAAGGAAGGGGGCTCTGGAAACACCATATATTTT	CASRKEGGSGNTIYF
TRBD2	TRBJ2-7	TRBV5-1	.	TGCGCCAGCAGCTTGAGTGTCGGGGGGGCCTCGGACGAGCAGTACTTC	CASSLSVGGASDEQYF
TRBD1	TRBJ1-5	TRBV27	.	TGTGCCAGCAGTTTACAGGGGGCTTATAGCAATCAGCCCCAGCATTTT	CASSLQGAYSNQPQHF
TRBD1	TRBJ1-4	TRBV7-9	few	TGTGCCAGCAGCGGGAAGGACAGGGGTACTAATGAAAAACTGTTTTTT	CASSGKDRGTNEKLFF
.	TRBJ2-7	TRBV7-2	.	TGTGCCAGCAGCTTAGGGGGAGCTTCTTACGAGCAGTACTTC	CASSLGGASYEQYF
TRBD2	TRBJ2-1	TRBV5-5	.	TGTGCCAGCAGTTATGGGACTAGCGGCACCAACTACAATGAGCAGTTCTTC	CASSYGTSGTNYNEQFF
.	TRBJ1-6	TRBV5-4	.	TGTGCCAGCAGTACCCCGGGGAGTAATTCACCCCTCCACTTT	CASSTPGSNSPLHF
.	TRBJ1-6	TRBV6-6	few	TGTGCCAGCAGTTACAGCCTGTCCCTCCACTTT	CASSYSLSLHF
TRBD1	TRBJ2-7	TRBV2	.	TGTGCCAGCAGAACAGGGGGCTCTTCACCCTACGAGCAGTACTTC	CASRTGGSSPYEQYF
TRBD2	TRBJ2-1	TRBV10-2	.	TGCGCCAGCGCTCTAGCGGGGGGCCCTACGGAGCAGTTCTTC	CASALAGGPTEQFF